This T cell receptor (beta chain) was sequenced during a study of blood T cell repertoires in COVID-19. V was clipped by 0 bases and J by 4 bases, with 10 bases between them. Germline V lookup: CDR1 SGHRS, CDR2 YFSETQ. The CDR3 sequence is 15 residues long. Generated by immunoSEQ multiplex PCR, the TCRdb table keeps only in-frame clones and is missing some. The repertoire consists of roughly 280,000 clones, with less than 85% occurring once and the leading ten covering roughly 4.5%. This chain connects TRBV5-1 to TRBJ2-2; D might be TRBD2 (5 bases). Material: peripheral blood. This sequence was found in a man aged 55 to 70 who had recovered from COVID-19. In DNA, the CDR3 is TGCGCCAGCAGCTTGGCGACCGAGGGCACCGGGGAGCTGTTTTTT. This gives the protein CASSLATEGTGELFF.